Listed here are 14 T cell receptor beta chains from one sample, sequenced in a study of shared clonotypes between healthy human individuals. The table came from immunoSEQ multiplex PCR; TCRdb's copy has only in-frame clones and leaves some out. The repertoire has more than 2 million clones, 90% to 95% of them found once; the top ten carry roughly 0.13%. Sequencing input: naive CD4+ T cells sorted from blood. Subset meaning: CD45RA+ positively selected. The receptors stem from a man aged 18 to 29 in good health.

The chain joins TRBV6-1 to TRBJ1-5, with D unclear. The CDR3 runs to 16 residues. Germline CDR1 and CDR2: MNHNS and SASEGT. V lost 2 bases and J lost 2, with 13 bases in between. The CDR3: CASSERVNLGNQPQHF. Written as DNA, the CDR3 is TGTGCCAGCAGTGAAAGGGTAAACTTGGGCAATCAGCCCCAGCATTTT.

This chain joins TRBV7-8 and TRBJ2-2, with D uncertain. Germline V gene lookup returns CDR1 SGHVS and CDR2 FQNEAQ. V gave up 5 bases and J gave up 0 bases, with 13 bases separating them. CDR3 size: 16 residues. The CDR3 DNA is TGTGCCAGCAGCCTCTTACCGCCCGCGAACACCGGGGAGCTGTTTTTT. As protein: CASSLLPPANTGELFF. Together with reference TRBV7-8 and TRBJ2-2, the CDR3 gives the full variable domain: GAGVSQSPRYKVAKRGQDVALRCDPISGHVSLFWYQQALGQGPEFLTYFQNEAQLDKSGLPSDRFFAERPEGSVSTLKIQRTQQEDSAVYLCASSLLPPANTGELFFGEGSRLTVL.

A note on this clone: Other DNA sequences of this sample code for an identical CDR3. The chain links TRBV9 to TRBJ2-1; D could derive from TRBD1 or TRBD2 (6 bases each). CDR1 and CDR2 (germline): SGDLS, YYNGEE. The V gene lost 0 bases and the J gene lost 4 bases, with 11 bases spanning the gap. The length of the CDR3 is 15 residues. CDR3 sequence reads: CASSVGGGGYNEQFF. CDR3 DNA: TGTGCCAGCAGCGTAGGAGGAGGGGGTTACAATGAGCAGTTCTTC.

This clone showed up just once. The chain couples TRBV6-5 to TRBJ2-5; no definite D call. Deletions cut 0 bases from V and 2 bases from J, with 7 bases between. In germline, CDR1 is MNHEY, CDR2 SVGAGI. The CDR3 sequence is 14 residues long. The CDR3 region is CASSYSVQQETQYF. In DNA, the CDR3 is TGTGCCAGCAGTTACTCGGTACAGCAAGAGACCCAGTACTTC.

Worth noting for this clone: The sample carries other DNA sequences with the same CDR3. J is TRBJ2-7 and V is TRBV18, with 7 nucleotides matching TRBD2. The CDR3 loop spans 14 amino acids. Trimming took 3 bases from V and 2 from J; bases not matched to a gene: 4. CDR1 and CDR2 (germline): KGHSH, LQKENI. CDR3: CASSPGRGAYEQYF. The CDR3 DNA is TGTGCCAGCTCACCCGGACGGGGGGCCTACGAGCAGTACTTC.

This sequence joins TRBV4-1 and TRBJ1-1; D might be TRBD1 (5 bases). CDR1 and CDR2 (germline): MGHRA, YSYEKL. The CDR3 extends over 16 amino acids. Deletions cut 3 bases from V and 0 bases from J, with 14 bases between. This CDR3 reads CASSHERGGVNTEAFF. The CDR3, as DNA: TGCGCCAGCAGCCACGAGAGGGGAGGGGTGAACACTGAAGCTTTCTTT.

The V and J genes are TRBV28 and TRBJ1-3; TRBD1 agrees at 8 bases. This CDR3 has 13 amino acids. V was pared by 9 bases and J by 6 bases, with 7 bases of the junction left unmatched. Germline-derived CDR1 and CDR2 are MDHEN and SYDVKM. The CDR3 region has the DNA TGTGCCAGTCTGGGACAGGTCGCAAACACCATATATTTT. Translation: CASLGQVANTIYF. The full variable domain, completed using reference TRBV28 and TRBJ1-3, is DVKVTQSSRYLVKRTGEKVFLECVQDMDHENMFWYRQDPGLGLRLIYFSYDVKMKEKGDIPEGYSVSREKKERFSLILESASTNQTSMYLCASLGQVANTIYFGEGSWLTVV.

The chain uses TRBV5-6 and TRBJ1-2, with 9 nucleotides matching TRBD1. CDR1 is SGHDT, CDR2 YYEEEE, per germline. The J segment lost 4 bases and the V segment lost 4 bases, leaving 8 bases of the junction unmatched. CDR3 length: 15 amino acids. CDR3 in amino acids: CASSLGTGWVYGYTF. The CDR3 DNA reads as TGTGCCAGCAGCCTAGGGACAGGGTGGGTCTATGGCTACACCTTC.

This clone was recorded once. V is TRBV2 and J is TRBJ2-7; D might be TRBD1 or TRBD2, each matching 6 bases. Trimming stripped 7 bases from V and 6 bases from J, with 13 bases between. CDR3 length equals 12 residues. Germline CDR1 SNHLY, CDR2 FYNNEI. CDR3: CASTTGTSEQYF. As DNA, the CDR3 is TGTGCCAGCACTACAGGGACTTCCGAGCAGTACTTC.

The gene calls are TRBV7-9 and TRBJ1-2; 8 bases line up with TRBD1. CDR1 is SEHNR, CDR2 FQNEAQ, per germline (reference sequence). The CDR3 is 13 residues long. The junction had 5 bases not matched to a gene; V was cut back by 3 bases and J by 8 bases. Here the CDR3 reads CASSLDRVKGYTF. The CDR3 region has the DNA TGTGCCAGCAGCTTGGACAGGGTGAAAGGCTACACCTTC.

The V and J genes are TRBV7-2 and TRBJ1-1; 7 bases match TRBD1. This CDR3 is built from 14 residues. J was trimmed by 0 bases and V by 6 bases; bases with no gene match: 4. CDR1 and CDR2 from the germline V gene are SGHTA and FQGNSA. The CDR3 spells CASRQGTMNTEAFF. The CDR3 nucleotides are TGTGCCAGCAGACAGGGGACCATGAACACTGAAGCTTTCTTT.

This clone has just one count. V usage is TRBV2 and J usage is TRBJ1-1; D is ambiguous. The CDR3 is 14 amino acids. Trimming took 6 bases from V and 5 from J, leaving 16 bases between them. Germline V CDR1 and CDR2: SNHLY, FYNNEI. In DNA, the CDR3 is TGTGCCAGCAGGGTGCTTTTAACAGTGACTGAAGCTTTCTTT. Its translation: CASRVLLTVTEAFF.

V and J are TRBV2 and TRBJ1-5; no clear D. Germline assignment: CDR1 SNHLY and CDR2 FYNNEI. V was trimmed by 6 bases and J by 5 bases, leaving 11 bases between them. The CDR3 loop spans 13 amino acids. CDR3 nucleotides: TGTGCCAGCAGCCGGGAAACGGATCAGCCCCAGCATTTT. Protein sequence: CASSRETDQPQHF.

This CDR3 reads CASTRGGRDVHEQYF. CDR3 bases: TGTGCCAGCACCCGAGGAGGCAGGGACGTTCACGAGCAGTACTTC. V and J are TRBV28 and TRBJ2-7, with D possibly called TRBD1 or TRBD2 (5 bases each). V lost 7 bases, J lost 5 bases, and 21 bases lay in between. The CDR3 runs to 15 residues. Germline-derived CDR1 and CDR2 are MDHEN and SYDVKM.